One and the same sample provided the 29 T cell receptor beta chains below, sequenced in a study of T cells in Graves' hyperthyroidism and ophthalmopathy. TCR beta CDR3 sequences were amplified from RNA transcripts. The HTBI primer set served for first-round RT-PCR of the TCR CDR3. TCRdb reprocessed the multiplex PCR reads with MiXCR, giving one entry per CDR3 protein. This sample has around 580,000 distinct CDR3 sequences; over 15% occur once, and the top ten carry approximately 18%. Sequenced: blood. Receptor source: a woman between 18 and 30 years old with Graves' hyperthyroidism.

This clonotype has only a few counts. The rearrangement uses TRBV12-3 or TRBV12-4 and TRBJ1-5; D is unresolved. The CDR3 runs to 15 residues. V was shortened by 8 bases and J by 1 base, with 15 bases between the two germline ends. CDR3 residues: CASQDFLWSNQPQHF. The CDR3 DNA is TGTGCCAGCCAAGACTTTCTCTGGAGCAATCAGCCCCAGCATTTT.

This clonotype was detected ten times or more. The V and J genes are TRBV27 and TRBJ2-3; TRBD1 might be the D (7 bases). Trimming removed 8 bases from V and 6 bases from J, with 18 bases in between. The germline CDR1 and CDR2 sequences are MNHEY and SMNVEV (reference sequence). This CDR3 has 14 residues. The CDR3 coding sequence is TGTGCCAGCCTTCGCAGGGGGGTAGCGGATACGCAGTATTTT. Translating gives CASLRRGVADTQYF.

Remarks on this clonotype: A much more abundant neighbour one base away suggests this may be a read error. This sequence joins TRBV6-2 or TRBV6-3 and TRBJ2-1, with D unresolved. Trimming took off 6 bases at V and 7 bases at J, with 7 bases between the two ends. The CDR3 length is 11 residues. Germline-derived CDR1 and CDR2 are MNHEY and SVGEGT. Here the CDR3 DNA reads TGTGCCAGCAGCCATACAAATGAGCAGTTCTTC. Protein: CASSHTNEQFF.

CDR3 amino acids: CSAESGLAGHNEQFF. The CDR3 DNA is TGCAGTGCAGAATCAGGACTAGCGGGACACAATGAGCAGTTCTTC. The chain combines TRBV20-1 with TRBJ2-1, with 12 bases aligning to TRBD2. This CDR3 region has 15 residues. In germline, CDR1 is DFQATT, CDR2 SNEGSKA (reference sequence). J lost 5 bases, V lost 6 bases, and 8 bases had no gene match.

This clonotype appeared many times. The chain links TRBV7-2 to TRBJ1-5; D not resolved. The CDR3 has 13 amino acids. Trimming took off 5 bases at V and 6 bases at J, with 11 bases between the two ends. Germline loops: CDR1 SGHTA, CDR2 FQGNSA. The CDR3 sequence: CASSTPTGQPQHF. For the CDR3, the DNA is TGTGCCAGCAGCACCCCGACCGGTCAGCCCCAGCATTTT.

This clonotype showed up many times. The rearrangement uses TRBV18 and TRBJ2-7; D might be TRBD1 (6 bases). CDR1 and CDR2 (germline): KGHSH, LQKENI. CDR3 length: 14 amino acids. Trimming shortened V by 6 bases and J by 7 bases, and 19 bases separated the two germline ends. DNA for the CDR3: TGTGCCAGCTCGCGCGACAGGCCCCCGGATGAGCAGTACTTC. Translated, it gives CASSRDRPPDEQYF.

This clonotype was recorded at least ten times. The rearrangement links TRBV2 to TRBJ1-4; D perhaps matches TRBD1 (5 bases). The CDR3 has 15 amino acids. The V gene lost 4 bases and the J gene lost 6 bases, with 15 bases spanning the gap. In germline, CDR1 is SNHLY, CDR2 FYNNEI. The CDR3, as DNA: TGTGCCAGCAGTGGTTTTAACGGAGGGGATGAAAAACTGTTTTTT. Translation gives CASSGFNGGDEKLFF.

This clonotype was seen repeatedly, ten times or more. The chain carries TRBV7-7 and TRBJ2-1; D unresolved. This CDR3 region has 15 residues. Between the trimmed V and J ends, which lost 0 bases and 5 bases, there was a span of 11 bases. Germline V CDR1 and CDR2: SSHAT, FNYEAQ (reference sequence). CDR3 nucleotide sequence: TGTGCCAGCAGCTTAGCGTTGGGGATGAACAATGAGCAGTTCTTC. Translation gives CASSLALGMNNEQFF.

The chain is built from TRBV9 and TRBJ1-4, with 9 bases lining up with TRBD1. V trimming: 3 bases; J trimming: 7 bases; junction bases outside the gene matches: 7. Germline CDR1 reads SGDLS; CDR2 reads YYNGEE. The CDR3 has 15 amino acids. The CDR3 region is CASSGGQGKGEKLFF. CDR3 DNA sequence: TGTGCCAGCAGCGGTGGACAGGGGAAAGGTGAAAAACTGTTTTTT.

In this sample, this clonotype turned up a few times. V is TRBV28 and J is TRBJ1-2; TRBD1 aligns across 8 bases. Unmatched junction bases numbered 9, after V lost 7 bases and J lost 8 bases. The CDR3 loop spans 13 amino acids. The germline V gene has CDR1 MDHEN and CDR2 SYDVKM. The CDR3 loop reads CASTSAGGKGYTF. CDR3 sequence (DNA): TGTGCCAGCACTTCCGCAGGGGGCAAGGGCTACACCTTC.

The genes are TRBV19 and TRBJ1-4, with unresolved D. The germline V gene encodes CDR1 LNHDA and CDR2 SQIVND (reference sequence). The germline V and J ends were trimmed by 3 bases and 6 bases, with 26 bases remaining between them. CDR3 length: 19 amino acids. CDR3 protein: CASSILGRNPPVPHEKLFF. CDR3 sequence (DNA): TGTGCCAGTAGTATCCTAGGGAGGAATCCACCCGTACCCCATGAAAAACTGTTTTTT.

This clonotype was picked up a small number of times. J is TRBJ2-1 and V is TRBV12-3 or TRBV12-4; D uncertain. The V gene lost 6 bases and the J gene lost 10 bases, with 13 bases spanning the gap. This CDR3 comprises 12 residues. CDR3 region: CASSPVGREQFF. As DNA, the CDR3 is TGTGCCAGCAGCCCCGTGGGTCGGGAGCAGTTCTTC.

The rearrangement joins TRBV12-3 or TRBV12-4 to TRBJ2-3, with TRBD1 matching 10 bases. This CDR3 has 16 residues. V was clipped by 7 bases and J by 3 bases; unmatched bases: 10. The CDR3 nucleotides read TGTGCCAGCATCCAAGGTGGGACAGGGGAGACAGATACGCAGTATTTT. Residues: CASIQGGTGETDTQYF.

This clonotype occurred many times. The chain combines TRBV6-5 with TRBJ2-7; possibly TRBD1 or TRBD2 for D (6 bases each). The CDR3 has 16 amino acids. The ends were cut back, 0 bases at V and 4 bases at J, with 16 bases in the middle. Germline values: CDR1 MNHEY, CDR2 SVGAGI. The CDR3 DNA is TGTGCCAGCAGTTACTCGACGGACGGGGGCTCGTACGAGCAGTACTTC. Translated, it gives CASSYSTDGGSYEQYF.

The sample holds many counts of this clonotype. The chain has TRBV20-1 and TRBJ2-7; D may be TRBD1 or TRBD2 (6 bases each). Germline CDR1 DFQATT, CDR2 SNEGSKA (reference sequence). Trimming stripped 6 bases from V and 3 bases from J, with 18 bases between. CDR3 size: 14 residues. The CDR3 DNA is TGCAGTGCCCAAGAGGGCGGAGGGGGCTACGAGCAGTACTTC. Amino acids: CSAQEGGGGYEQYF.

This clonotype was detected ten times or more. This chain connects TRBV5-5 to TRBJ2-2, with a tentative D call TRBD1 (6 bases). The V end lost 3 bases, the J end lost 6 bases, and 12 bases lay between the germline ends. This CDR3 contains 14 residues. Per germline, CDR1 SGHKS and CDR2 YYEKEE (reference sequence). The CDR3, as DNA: TGTGCCAGCAGCTGGGGGCTAGGGGCCGGGGAGCTGTTTTTT. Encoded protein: CASSWGLGAGELFF.

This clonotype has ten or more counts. The CDR3: CASQELAGTYEQYF. The CDR3 DNA is TGCGCCAGTCAGGAACTAGCGGGGACCTACGAGCAGTACTTC. V is TRBV5-1 and J is TRBJ2-7; 10 nucleotides match TRBD2. Germline V gives CDR1 SGHRS, CDR2 YFSETQ. The CDR3 is 14 residues long. The junction had 7 bases not matched to a gene; V was cut back by 8 bases and J by 2 bases.

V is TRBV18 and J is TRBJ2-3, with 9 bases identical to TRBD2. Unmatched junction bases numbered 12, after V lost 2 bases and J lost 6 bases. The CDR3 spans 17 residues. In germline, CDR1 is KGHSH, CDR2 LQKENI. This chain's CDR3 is CASSPFRQREAGDTQYF. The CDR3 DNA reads TGTGCCAGCTCACCATTCAGACAGCGGGAGGCCGGGGATACGCAGTATTTT.

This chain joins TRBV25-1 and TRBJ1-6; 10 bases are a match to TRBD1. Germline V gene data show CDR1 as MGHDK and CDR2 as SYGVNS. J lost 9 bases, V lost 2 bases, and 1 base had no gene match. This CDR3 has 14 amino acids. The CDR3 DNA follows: TGTGCCAGCAGTGAACGGGACAGGGGTTCACCCCTCCACTTT. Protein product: CASSERDRGSPLHF. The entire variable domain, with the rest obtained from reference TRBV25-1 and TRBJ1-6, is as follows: EADIYQTPRYLVIGTGKKITLECSQTMGHDKMYWYQQDPGMELHLIHYSYGVNSTEKGDLSSESTVSRIRTEHFPLTLESARPSHTSQYLCASSERDRGSPLHFGNGTRLTVT.

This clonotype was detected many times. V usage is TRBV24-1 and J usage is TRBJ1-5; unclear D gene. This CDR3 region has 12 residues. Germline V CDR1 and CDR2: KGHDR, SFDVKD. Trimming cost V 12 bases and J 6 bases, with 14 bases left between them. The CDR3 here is CAASSRAQPQHF. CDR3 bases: TGTGCCGCCTCCTCGAGGGCTCAGCCCCAGCATTTT.

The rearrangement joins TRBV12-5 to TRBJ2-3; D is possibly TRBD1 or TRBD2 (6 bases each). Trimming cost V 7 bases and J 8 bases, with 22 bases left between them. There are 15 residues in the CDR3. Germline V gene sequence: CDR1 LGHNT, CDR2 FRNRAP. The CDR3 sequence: CASELRGVIGGTQYF. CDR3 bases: TGTGCTAGTGAATTAAGGGGGGTTATTGGGGGTACGCAGTATTTT.

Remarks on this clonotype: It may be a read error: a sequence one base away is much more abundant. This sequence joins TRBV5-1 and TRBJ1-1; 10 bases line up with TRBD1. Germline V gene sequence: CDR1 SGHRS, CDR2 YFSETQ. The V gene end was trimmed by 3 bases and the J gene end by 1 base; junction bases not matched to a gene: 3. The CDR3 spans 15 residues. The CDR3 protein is CASSWGQGTNTEAFF. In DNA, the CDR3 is TGCGCCAGCAGCTGGGGACAGGGGACGAACACTGAAGCTTTCTTT. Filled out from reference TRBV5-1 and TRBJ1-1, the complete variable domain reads KAGVTQTPRYLIKTRGQQVTLSCSPISGHRSVSWYQQTPGQGLQFLFEYFSETQRNKGNFPGRFSGRQFSNSRSEMNVSTLELGDSALYLCASSWGQGTNTEAFFGQGTRLTVV.

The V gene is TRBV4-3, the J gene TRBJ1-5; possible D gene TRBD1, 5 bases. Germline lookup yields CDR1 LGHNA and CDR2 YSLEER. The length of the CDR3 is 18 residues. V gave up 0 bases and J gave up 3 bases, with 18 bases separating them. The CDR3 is CASSQEIGGTGFNQPQHF. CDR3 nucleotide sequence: TGCGCCAGCAGCCAAGAAATAGGAGGTACAGGCTTCAATCAGCCCCAGCATTTT.

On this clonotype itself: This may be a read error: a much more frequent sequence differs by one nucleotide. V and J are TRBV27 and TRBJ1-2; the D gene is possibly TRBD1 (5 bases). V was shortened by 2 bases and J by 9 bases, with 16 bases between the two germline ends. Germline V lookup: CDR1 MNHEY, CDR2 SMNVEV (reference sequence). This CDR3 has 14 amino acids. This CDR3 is CASSLMEGVDSYTF. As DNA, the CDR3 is TGTGCCAGCAGTTTAATGGAAGGGGTTGATAGCTACACCTTC.

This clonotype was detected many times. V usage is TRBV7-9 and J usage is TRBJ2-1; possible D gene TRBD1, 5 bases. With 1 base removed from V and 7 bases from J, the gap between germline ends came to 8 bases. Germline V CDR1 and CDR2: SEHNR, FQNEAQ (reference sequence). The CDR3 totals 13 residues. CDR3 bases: TGTGCCAGCAGCTTAGGCACAGGTAATGAGCAGTTCTTC. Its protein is CASSLGTGNEQFF.

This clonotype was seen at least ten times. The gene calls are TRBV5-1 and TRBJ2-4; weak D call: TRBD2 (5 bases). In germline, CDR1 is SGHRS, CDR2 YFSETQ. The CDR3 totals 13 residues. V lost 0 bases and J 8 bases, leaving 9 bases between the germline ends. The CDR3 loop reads CASSLGVRDIQYF. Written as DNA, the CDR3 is TGCGCCAGCAGCTTGGGTGTGAGGGACATTCAGTACTTC.

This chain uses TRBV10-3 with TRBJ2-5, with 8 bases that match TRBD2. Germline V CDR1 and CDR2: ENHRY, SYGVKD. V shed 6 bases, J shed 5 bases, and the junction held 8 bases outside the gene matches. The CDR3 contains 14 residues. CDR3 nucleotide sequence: TGTGCCATCAGCGACGGGAGGGCCGGGGAGACCCAGTACTTC. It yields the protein CAISDGRAGETQYF.

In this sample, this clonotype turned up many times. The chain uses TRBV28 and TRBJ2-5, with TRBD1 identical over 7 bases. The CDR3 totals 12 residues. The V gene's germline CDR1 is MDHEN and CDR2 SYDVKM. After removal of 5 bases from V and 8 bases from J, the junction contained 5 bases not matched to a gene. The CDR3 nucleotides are TGTGCCAGCAGTGAGGGACAGCGAACCCAGTACTTC. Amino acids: CASSEGQRTQYF.

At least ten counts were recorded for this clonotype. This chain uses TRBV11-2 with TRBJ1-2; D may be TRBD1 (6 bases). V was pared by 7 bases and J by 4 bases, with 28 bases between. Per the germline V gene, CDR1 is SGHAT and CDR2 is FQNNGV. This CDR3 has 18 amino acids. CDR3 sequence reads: CASTPNRAGGGGSYGYTF. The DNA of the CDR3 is TGTGCCAGCACCCCTAACCGGGCCGGGGGGGGCGGATCCTATGGCTACACCTTC. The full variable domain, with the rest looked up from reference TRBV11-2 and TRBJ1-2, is EAGVAQSPRYKIIEKRQSVAFWCNPISGHATLYWYQQILGQGPKLLIQFQNNGVVDDSQLPKDRFSAERLKGVDSTLKIQPAKLEDSAVYLCASTPNRAGGGGSYGYTFGSGTRLTVV.